This is a list of T cell receptor beta chains from one sample in a study of breast tumors, draining lymph nodes, adjacent tissues. From the multiplex PCR reads, TCRdb called clonotypes with MiXCR, one entry per CDR3 protein. The sample lists about 15,000 distinct CDR3 sequences, about 56% occurring once. Input material: tumor-adjacent breast tissue. The receptors derive from a female donor with breast cancer. Some clones in this sample may be carry-over from other donors' samples. Both conserved end residues are part of each CDR3. Fields, in order: clone size, J gene, V gene, CDR3 protein. A row's size may be missing; if present it is once, few, many or a size class.

abundance: medium-sized; j_gene: TRBJ2-1; v_gene: TRBV7-8; CDR3aa: CASSLDRGVMSSTFGW
abundance: NA; j_gene: TRBJ2-3; v_gene: TRBV29-1; CDR3aa: CSVNRGGSDTQVF
abundance: few; j_gene: TRBJ2-5; v_gene: TRBV19; CDR3aa: CASSIRTGGGGETQYF
abundance: medium-sized; j_gene: TRBJ2-2; v_gene: TRBV5-1; CDR3aa: CASSLAGGAGTGELFF
abundance: NA; j_gene: TRBJ1-4; v_gene: TRBV7-9; CDR3aa: CASSLVEGNEKLFF
abundance: few; j_gene: TRBJ2-6; v_gene: TRBV19; CDR3aa: CASRNRETGANVLTF
abundance: NA; j_gene: TRBJ1-2; v_gene: TRBV7-9; CDR3aa: CASSSSSAHYGYTF
abundance: NA; j_gene: TRBJ2-2; v_gene: TRBV11-3; CDR3aa: CASSSIAGATNTGELFF
abundance: NA; j_gene: TRBJ1-2; v_gene: TRBV20-1; CDR3aa: CSARDPAADSYGYTF
abundance: NA; j_gene: TRBJ2-3; v_gene: TRBV14; CDR3aa: CASSQLTGVDTQYF
abundance: NA; j_gene: TRBJ2-7; v_gene: TRBV7-2; CDR3aa: CASSLGRELDYEQYF
abundance: NA; j_gene: TRBJ1-5; v_gene: TRBV25-1; CDR3aa: CASSAGNQPQHF
abundance: NA; j_gene: TRBJ1-5; v_gene: TRBV5-1; CDR3aa: CASSFGGHSNQPQHF
abundance: many; j_gene: TRBJ1-1; v_gene: TRBV12-3/TRBV12-4; CDR3aa: CASSPTRDTEAFF
abundance: NA; j_gene: TRBJ2-7; v_gene: TRBV11-2; CDR3aa: CASSTMPSYEQYF
abundance: many; j_gene: TRBJ2-2; v_gene: TRBV27; CDR3aa: CASSLRGGGELFF
abundance: NA; j_gene: TRBJ2-1; v_gene: TRBV19; CDR3aa: CASSIGTSGRLGVDEQFF
abundance: NA; j_gene: TRBJ2-6; v_gene: TRBV11-2; CDR3aa: CASSLVRGSSGANVLTF
abundance: NA; j_gene: TRBJ2-5; v_gene: TRBV7-9; CDR3aa: CASSLATGEEETQYF
abundance: NA; j_gene: TRBJ1-5; v_gene: TRBV6-1; CDR3aa: CASRPSDNQPQHF
abundance: few; j_gene: TRBJ2-7; v_gene: TRBV20-1; CDR3aa: CSASAGTASYEQYF
abundance: NA; j_gene: TRBJ1-6; v_gene: TRBV19; CDR3aa: CASKSESSYNSPLHF
abundance: NA; j_gene: TRBJ1-2; v_gene: TRBV12-3/TRBV12-4; CDR3aa: CASMLNYGYTF
abundance: NA; j_gene: TRBJ1-3; v_gene: TRBV25-1; CDR3aa: CASSELGQGNAIYF
abundance: NA; j_gene: TRBJ1-1; v_gene: TRBV10-3; CDR3aa: CAISEDKNTEAFF
abundance: NA; j_gene: TRBJ2-1; v_gene: TRBV20-1; CDR3aa: CSARSSGWSEQFF
abundance: few; j_gene: TRBJ2-7; v_gene: TRBV20-1; CDR3aa: CSATSRGTYEQYF
abundance: NA; j_gene: TRBJ1-6; v_gene: TRBV20-1; CDR3aa: CSASGGKGYLGSSPLHF
abundance: NA; j_gene: TRBJ2-1; v_gene: TRBV19; CDR3aa: CASNQSPGQGAVEQFF
abundance: NA; j_gene: TRBJ1-6; v_gene: TRBV19; CDR3aa: CASSIQGNSPLHF
abundance: medium-sized; j_gene: TRBJ2-5; v_gene: TRBV20-1; CDR3aa: CSAPDPGPKETQYF
abundance: NA; j_gene: TRBJ2-5; v_gene: TRBV20-1; CDR3aa: CSALKGQADSYF
abundance: medium-sized; j_gene: TRBJ1-2; v_gene: TRBV5-1; CDR3aa: CASSLELFSYGYTF
abundance: many; j_gene: TRBJ2-2; v_gene: TRBV12-3/TRBV12-4; CDR3aa: CASSLGRGELFF
abundance: NA; j_gene: TRBJ1-2; v_gene: TRBV2; CDR3aa: CASFVTGSWGYTF
abundance: NA; j_gene: TRBJ1-2; v_gene: TRBV30; CDR3aa: CAWYAENHLYGYTF
abundance: NA; j_gene: TRBJ2-7; v_gene: TRBV7-2; CDR3aa: CASSLGEASYEQYF
abundance: once; j_gene: TRBJ2-7; v_gene: TRBV5-1; CDR3aa: CASSFQGTEQYF
abundance: once; j_gene: TRBJ1-4; v_gene: TRBV11-2; CDR3aa: CASSLGDRDFEKLFF
abundance: NA; j_gene: TRBJ2-7; v_gene: TRBV5-4; CDR3aa: CASSSLPPPPGQGTEQYF
abundance: NA; j_gene: TRBJ2-7; v_gene: TRBV20-1; CDR3aa: CSAPRGSYEQYF
abundance: many; j_gene: TRBJ2-5; v_gene: TRBV20-1; CDR3aa: CSGPMSGAWETQYF
abundance: NA; j_gene: TRBJ2-2; v_gene: TRBV2; CDR3aa: CASSRLAWYTGELFF
abundance: many; j_gene: TRBJ2-3; v_gene: TRBV5-1; CDR3aa: CASSLAPATPHTQYF
abundance: few; j_gene: TRBJ1-2; v_gene: TRBV28; CDR3aa: CASSFGPGFSNF
abundance: NA; j_gene: TRBJ2-1; v_gene: TRBV19; CDR3aa: CASSRPGLAGLSSYNEQLF